This TCR beta chain is from a study of PD-1 blockade in classical Hodgkin lymphoma (dated by TCRdb to about 2020). At the level of the whole study: Nivolumab dosing was 3 mg/kg intravenously every 2 weeks, continuing until either disease progression or unacceptable toxicity. A peripheral blood immune signature of response to PD-1 blockade in classical Hodgkin lymphoma was defined using TCR beta sequencing and CyTOF. The paper as a whole reports these results and caveats: By C4D1, a significant rise was seen in CD4+ TCR diversity but not in CD8+ TCR diversity (p=0.0027 vs p=0.16), and the rise was most apparent among complete responders (p=0.02). Patients starting nivolumab less than 1 year after ASCT had lower diversity and were excluded from later analyses to avoid confounding by immune reconstitution. Only a single clinical trial cohort was studied, and what caused the repertoire differences, possibly disease activity or prior therapy, remained undefined. Baseline TCR diversity was reported as lower in newly diagnosed patients than in healthy donors, and lower still in relapsed/refractory patients. Baseline diversity similar to that of newly diagnosed patients was observed in trial patients achieving complete response, whereas significantly lower diversity was observed in partial responders and progressors.

The Qiagen DNeasy kit was used to extract genomic DNA both from unsorted PBMCs and from the negatively selected CD4+ and CD8+ fractions. TCR beta CDR3 regions were amplified by immunoSEQ multiplex PCR using primers annealing to V and J segments. Amplification bias was minimized using a synthetic immune receptor repertoire, and residual bias was removed computationally after sequencing. As for the original processing: Repertoire diversity was quantified as the Shannon entropy index using custom Python scripts. Unsorted, CD4+ and CD8+ repertoires were examined separately, except in combined analyses, for which CD4+ and CD8+ sequences were merged in silico. A clone counted as expanded when the clone's frequency after treatment rose at least 2-fold relative to C1D1, and clones undetected at baseline were given a pseudocount of 0.5. Singleton clones were defined as clones with 0 or 1 copy at C1D1, and non-singleton clones were defined as clones with 2 or more copies. Clones expanded in unsorted samples were annotated as CD4+, CD8+ or unknown by matching protein sequences in sorted samples from the same patient. Wilcoxon tests on paired samples were used to test diversity changes from C1D1 to C4D1. Sourced from immuneACCESS, this table was stored by TCRdb with only in-frame sequences that have V and J called. A share of the clones is absent; for the studies checked, an unresolved V gene accounts for under half, and the remainder has no known explanation. V, J and clone size are taken as reported in that table, and D and trimming were inferred from the DNA itself. The sample table holds over 60,000 clones, of which 75% to 95% were seen once. The ten largest clones take up approximately 10% of the sample.

This clone appeared once. The clone's antigen remains unknown. No qualities accompany the bases; no much larger clone lies one base away. The time point label of this sample denotes: cycle 4 day 1 (C4D1), after around six weeks of nivolumab. Relapse after autologous stem cell transplantation had occurred in all trial patients, and cohorts A, B and C were distinguished by prior brentuximab vedotin exposure. The trial cohort included 55 to 60 patients with relapsed/refractory classical Hodgkin lymphoma, and each patient had a best overall response of complete response, partial response or progressive disease. Trial patients were treated with single-agent nivolumab in the multi-cohort phase II CheckMate 205 trial. An independent review committee assessed best overall response by applying the 2007 International Working Group response criteria. Trial PBMCs were obtained immediately prior to nivolumab initiation (C1D1) and on therapy at cycle 2 day 1 and cycle 4 day 1. Peripheral blood was collected in 8 mL Vacutainer Cell Preparation Tubes, from which PBMCs were isolated by centrifugation and then cryopreserved.

CDR1 and CDR2, per the germline V gene, are SNHLY and FYNNEI. V is pared back by 11 bases and J by 7 bases, with 20 bases lying between the germline termini. From the cysteine up to the phenylalanine, the CDR3 has a length of 13 residues. Left in the record is the CDR3 DNA by itself, 39 bases read in frame from the first base. The sequences come from peripheral blood mononuclear cells (PBMCs), collected before the fourth cycle of nivolumab. The source is a human donor with classical Hodgkin lymphoma. This chain is built from TRBV2 and TRBJ1-1; no D segment can be confidently identified. The CDR3 is CAGAAGMELEAFF. In nucleotide form, the sequence is TGTGCCGGAGCAGCGGGGATGGAGCTTGAAGCTTTCTTT. When the CDR3 is completed using the reference TRBV2 and TRBJ1-1 genes on either side, the full variable domain is EPEVTQTPSHQVTQMGQEVILRCVPISNHLYFYWYRQILGQKVEFLVSFYNNEISEKSEIFDDQFSVERPDGSNFTLKIRSTKLEDSAMYFCAGAAGMELEAFFGQGTRLTVV.